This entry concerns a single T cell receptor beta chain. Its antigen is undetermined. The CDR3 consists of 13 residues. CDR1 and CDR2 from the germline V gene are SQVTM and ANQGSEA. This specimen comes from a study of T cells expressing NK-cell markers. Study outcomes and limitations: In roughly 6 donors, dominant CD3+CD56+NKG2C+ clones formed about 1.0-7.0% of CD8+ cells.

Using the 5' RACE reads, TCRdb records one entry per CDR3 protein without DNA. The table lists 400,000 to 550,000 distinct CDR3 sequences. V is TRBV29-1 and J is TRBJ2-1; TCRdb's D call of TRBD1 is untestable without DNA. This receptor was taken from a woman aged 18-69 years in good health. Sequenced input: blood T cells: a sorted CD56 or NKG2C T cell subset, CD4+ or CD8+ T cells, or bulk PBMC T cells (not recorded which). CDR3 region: CSVEPSQSNEQFF.